These T cell receptor beta chains were read from a single sample in a study of shared clonotypes between healthy human individuals. Some clones are missing from TCRdb's copy, which holds only in-frame ones; the method was immunoSEQ multiplex PCR. The data contain around 2,100,000 clones, about 95% of them singletons. Sequences were obtained from naive CD8+ T cells sorted from blood. The receptors originated from a young man in good health. CDR3s leave out the opening cysteine and the closing phenylalanine or tryptophan. The order of the fields is V gene, J gene, CDR3 protein.

v_call: TRBV7-8
j_call: TRBJ2-2
cdr3_aa: ASSLATTVSGELF

v_call: TRBV2
j_call: TRBJ1-4
cdr3_aa: ASGGGANEKLF

v_call: TRBV7-9
j_call: TRBJ2-1
cdr3_aa: ASSPRSGGEYNEQF

v_call: TRBV7-8
j_call: TRBJ2-3
cdr3_aa: ASSPGTDTQY

v_call: TRBV6-5
j_call: TRBJ2-5
cdr3_aa: ASTDDGQETQY

v_call: TRBV19
j_call: TRBJ2-2
cdr3_aa: ASSIVLANTGELF

v_call: TRBV7-2
j_call: TRBJ2-1
cdr3_aa: ASSLSQPNEQF

v_call: TRBV27
j_call: TRBJ1-1
cdr3_aa: ASNPLQGSTNEAF

v_call: TRBV7-9
j_call: TRBJ2-1
cdr3_aa: ASSLVSAGPYNEQF

v_call: TRBV27
j_call: TRBJ2-4
cdr3_aa: ASSSRGGENIQY

v_call: TRBV13
j_call: TRBJ2-7
cdr3_aa: ASSSTSGSYEQY

v_call: TRBV9
j_call: TRBJ1-6
cdr3_aa: ASSVARGAPLH

v_call: TRBV7-9
j_call: TRBJ2-5
cdr3_aa: ASSPQVAGEETQY

v_call: TRBV11-3
j_call: TRBJ1-5
cdr3_aa: ASSLDRESTYSNQPQH

v_call: TRBV7-9
j_call: TRBJ1-1
cdr3_aa: ASSLAAGLNTEAF

v_call: TRBV4-3
j_call: TRBJ1-1
cdr3_aa: ASSQDLGDLEAF

v_call: TRBV29-1
j_call: TRBJ1-1
cdr3_aa: GFQGPHRGTEAF

v_call: TRBV28
j_call: TRBJ2-7
cdr3_aa: ASSLGTGGEYEQY

v_call: TRBV27
j_call: TRBJ1-6
cdr3_aa: ASSSPSSYNSPLH

v_call: TRBV30
j_call: TRBJ1-1
cdr3_aa: AWTEDRGAF

v_call: TRBV5-4
j_call: TRBJ2-1
cdr3_aa: ASSGGTLRGNEQF

v_call: TRBV11-2
j_call: TRBJ1-4
cdr3_aa: ASSWGTGLNEKLF

v_call: TRBV28
j_call: TRBJ2-2
cdr3_aa: ASSQSGGNTGELF

v_call: TRBV9
j_call: TRBJ2-7
cdr3_aa: ASSGRDSTYEQY

v_call: TRBV7-9
j_call: TRBJ1-2
cdr3_aa: ASSLEGQGLLDYGYT

v_call: TRBV7-9
j_call: TRBJ1-2
cdr3_aa: ASSLGDGANYGYT

v_call: TRBV10-3
j_call: TRBJ2-7
cdr3_aa: AISDSGSSYEQY

v_call: TRBV28
j_call: TRBJ2-1
cdr3_aa: ASRTGTGSSYNEQF

v_call: TRBV7-2
j_call: TRBJ2-1
cdr3_aa: ASSSLRVQVRDEQF

v_call: TRBV5-1
j_call: TRBJ2-5
cdr3_aa: ASRLYSEGVQETQY

v_call: TRBV7-9
j_call: TRBJ1-4
cdr3_aa: ASSLGAEELNEKLF

v_call: TRBV13
j_call: TRBJ2-7
cdr3_aa: ASRDRGFYEQY

v_call: TRBV20-1
j_call: TRBJ2-1
cdr3_aa: SATVGNEQF

v_call: TRBV13
j_call: TRBJ1-1
cdr3_aa: ASRNRVEAF

v_call: TRBV19
j_call: TRBJ2-5
cdr3_aa: ASSNWGQETQY

v_call: TRBV5-1
j_call: TRBJ2-1
cdr3_aa: ASSLVLAGGRSVYNEQF

v_call: TRBV6-5
j_call: TRBJ2-2
cdr3_aa: ASRQDPVWELF

v_call: TRBV11-2
j_call: TRBJ2-3
cdr3_aa: ASSLGLGGLYTDTQY

v_call: TRBV10-2
j_call: TRBJ2-7
cdr3_aa: ASSDFSGGYSYEQY

v_call: TRBV6-5
j_call: TRBJ2-7
cdr3_aa: ASSYSWTSVSYEQY

v_call: TRBV13
j_call: TRBJ1-5
cdr3_aa: ASSLGGVGSNQPQH

v_call: TRBV27
j_call: TRBJ1-5
cdr3_aa: ASSPSTGESNQPQH

v_call: TRBV5-1
j_call: TRBJ2-7
cdr3_aa: ASSLGGQPYEQY

v_call: TRBV4-3
j_call: TRBJ2-1
cdr3_aa: ASSQANGNEQF

v_call: TRBV4-1
j_call: TRBJ1-1
cdr3_aa: ASSQERTGSTEAF

v_call: TRBV7-9
j_call: TRBJ2-7
cdr3_aa: ASSLGQGAYEQY

v_call: TRBV6-1
j_call: TRBJ1-5
cdr3_aa: ASSERWIRLPTPVAVSNQPQH

v_call: TRBV27
j_call: TRBJ2-5
cdr3_aa: ASSLSRTYQETQY

v_call: TRBV27
j_call: TRBJ2-5
cdr3_aa: ASSNRDREETQY

v_call: TRBV5-4
j_call: TRBJ1-2
cdr3_aa: ASSSYGYT

v_call: TRBV6-6
j_call: TRBJ1-2
cdr3_aa: ASTSDGLGYGYT

v_call: TRBV25-1
j_call: TRBJ2-3
cdr3_aa: ASSVTGEADTQY

v_call: TRBV5-1
j_call: TRBJ1-2
cdr3_aa: ASSYRGADYYGYT

v_call: TRBV10-3
j_call: TRBJ2-3
cdr3_aa: AISEPRGSGLRGDTQY

v_call: TRBV5-1
j_call: TRBJ1-6
cdr3_aa: ASSLGGSSYNSPLH

v_call: TRBV5-8
j_call: TRBJ1-5
cdr3_aa: ASIGRGLGQPQH

v_call: TRBV11-3
j_call: TRBJ2-7
cdr3_aa: ASSTDTGETPYEQY

v_call: TRBV6-5
j_call: TRBJ1-1
cdr3_aa: ASRRVMNTEAF